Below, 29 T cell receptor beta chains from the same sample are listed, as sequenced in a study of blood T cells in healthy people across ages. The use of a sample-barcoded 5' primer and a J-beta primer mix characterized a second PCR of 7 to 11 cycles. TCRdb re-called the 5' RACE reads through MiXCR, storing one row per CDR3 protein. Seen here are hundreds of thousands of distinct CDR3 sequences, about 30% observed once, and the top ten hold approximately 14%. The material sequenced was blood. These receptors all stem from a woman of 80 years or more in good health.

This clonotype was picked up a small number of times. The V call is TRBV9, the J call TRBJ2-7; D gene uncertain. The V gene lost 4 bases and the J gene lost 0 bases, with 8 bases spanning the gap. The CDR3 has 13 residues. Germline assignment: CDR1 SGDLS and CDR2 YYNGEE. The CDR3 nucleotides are TGTGCCAGCAGCACATCCGCCTCCTACGAGCAGTACTTC. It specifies CASSTSASYEQYF.

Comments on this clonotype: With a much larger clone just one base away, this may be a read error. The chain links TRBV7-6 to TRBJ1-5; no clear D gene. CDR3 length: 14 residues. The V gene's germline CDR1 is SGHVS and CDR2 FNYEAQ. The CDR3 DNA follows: TGTGCCAGCAGCCGAGCGACGGGGAATCAGCTCCAGCATTTT. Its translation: CASSRATGNQLQHF.

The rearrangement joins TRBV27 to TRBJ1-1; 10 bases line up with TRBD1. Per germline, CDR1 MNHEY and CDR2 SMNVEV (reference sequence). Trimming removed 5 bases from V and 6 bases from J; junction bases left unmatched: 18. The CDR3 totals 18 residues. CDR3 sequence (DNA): TGTGCCAGCAGTCCACAGCTAGACAGGGGGCTCATTTTCCCTGAAGCTTTCTTT. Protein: CASSPQLDRGLIFPEAFF.

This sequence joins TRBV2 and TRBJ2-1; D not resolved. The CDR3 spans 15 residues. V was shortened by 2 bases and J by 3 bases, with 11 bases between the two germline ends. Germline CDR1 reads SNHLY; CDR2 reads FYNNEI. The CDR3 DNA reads TGTGCCAGCAGTGAATCGGCTAGTTTCTACAATGAGCAGTTCTTC. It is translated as CASSESASFYNEQFF.

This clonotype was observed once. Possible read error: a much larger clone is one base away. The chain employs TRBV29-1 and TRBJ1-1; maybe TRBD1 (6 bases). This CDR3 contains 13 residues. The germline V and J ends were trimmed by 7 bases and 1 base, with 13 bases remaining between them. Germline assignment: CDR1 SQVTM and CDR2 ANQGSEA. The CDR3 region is CSEGDTANTEAFF. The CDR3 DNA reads TGCAGCGAGGGGGACACAGCGAACACTGAAGCTTTCTTT.

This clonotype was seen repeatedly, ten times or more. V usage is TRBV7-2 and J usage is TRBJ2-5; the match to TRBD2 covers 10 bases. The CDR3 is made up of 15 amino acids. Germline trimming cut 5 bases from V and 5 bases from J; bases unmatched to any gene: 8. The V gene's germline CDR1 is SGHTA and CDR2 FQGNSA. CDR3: CASSPSGGRRETQYF. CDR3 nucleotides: TGTGCCAGCAGCCCTAGCGGGGGCCGTCGGGAGACCCAGTACTTC.

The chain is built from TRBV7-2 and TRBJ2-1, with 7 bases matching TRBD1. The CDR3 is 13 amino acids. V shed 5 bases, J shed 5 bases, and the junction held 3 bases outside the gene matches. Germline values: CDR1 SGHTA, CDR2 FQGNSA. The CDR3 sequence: CASSQGDNNEQFF. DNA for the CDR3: TGTGCCAGCAGCCAGGGGGATAACAATGAGCAGTTCTTC. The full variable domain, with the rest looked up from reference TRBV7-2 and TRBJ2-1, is GAGVSQSPSNKVTEKGKDVELRCDPISGHTALYWYRQSLGQGLEFLIYFQGNSAPDKSGLPSDRFSAERTGGSVSTLTIQRTQQEDSAVYLCASSQGDNNEQFFGPGTRLTVL.

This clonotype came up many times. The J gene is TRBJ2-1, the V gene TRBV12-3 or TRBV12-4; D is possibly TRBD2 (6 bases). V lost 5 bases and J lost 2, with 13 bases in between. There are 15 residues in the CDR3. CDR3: CASSTSTGAYNEQFF. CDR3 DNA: TGTGCCAGCAGTACCTCCACGGGGGCCTACAATGAGCAGTTCTTC.

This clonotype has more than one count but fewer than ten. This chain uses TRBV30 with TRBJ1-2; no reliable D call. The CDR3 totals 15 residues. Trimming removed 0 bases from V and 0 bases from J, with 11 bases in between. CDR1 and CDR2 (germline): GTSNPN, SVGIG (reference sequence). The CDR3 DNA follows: TGTGCCTGGAGTGTAAAGGGATCAGCTAACTATGGCTACACCTTC. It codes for CAWSVKGSANYGYTF.

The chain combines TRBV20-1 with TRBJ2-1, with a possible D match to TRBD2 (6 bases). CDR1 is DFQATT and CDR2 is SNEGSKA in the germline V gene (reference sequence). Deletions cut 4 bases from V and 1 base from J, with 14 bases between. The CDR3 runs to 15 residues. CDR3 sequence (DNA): TGCAGTGCTACAACTAGCTCCGGGTCCTACAATGAGCAGTTCTTC. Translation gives CSATTSSGSYNEQFF.

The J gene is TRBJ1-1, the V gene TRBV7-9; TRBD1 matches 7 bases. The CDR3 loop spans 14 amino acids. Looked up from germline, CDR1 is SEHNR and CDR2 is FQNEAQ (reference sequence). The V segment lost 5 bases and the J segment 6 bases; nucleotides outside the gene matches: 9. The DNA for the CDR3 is TGTGCCAGCAGCCTACTACAGGGGCGGGCTGAAGCTTTCTTT. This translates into CASSLLQGRAEAFF.

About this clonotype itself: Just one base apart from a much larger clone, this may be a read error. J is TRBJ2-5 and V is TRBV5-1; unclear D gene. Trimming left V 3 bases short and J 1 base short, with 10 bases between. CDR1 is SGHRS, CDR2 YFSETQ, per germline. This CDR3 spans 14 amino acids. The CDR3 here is CASSWVAAQETQYF. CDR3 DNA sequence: TGCGCCAGCAGCTGGGTCGCAGCCCAAGAGACCCAGTACTTC.

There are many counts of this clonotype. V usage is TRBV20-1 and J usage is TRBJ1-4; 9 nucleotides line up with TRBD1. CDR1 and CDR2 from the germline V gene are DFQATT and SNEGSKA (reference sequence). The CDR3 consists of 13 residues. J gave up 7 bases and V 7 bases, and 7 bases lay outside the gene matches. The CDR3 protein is CSVVQGAGEKLFF. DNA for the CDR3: TGCAGTGTTGTACAGGGGGCGGGTGAAAAACTGTTTTTT.

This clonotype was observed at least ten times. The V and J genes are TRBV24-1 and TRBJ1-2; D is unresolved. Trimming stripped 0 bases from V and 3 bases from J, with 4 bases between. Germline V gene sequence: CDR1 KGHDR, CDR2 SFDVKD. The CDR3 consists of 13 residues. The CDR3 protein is CATSDLRDYGYTF. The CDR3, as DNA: TGTGCCACCAGTGATTTGCGGGACTATGGCTACACCTTC.

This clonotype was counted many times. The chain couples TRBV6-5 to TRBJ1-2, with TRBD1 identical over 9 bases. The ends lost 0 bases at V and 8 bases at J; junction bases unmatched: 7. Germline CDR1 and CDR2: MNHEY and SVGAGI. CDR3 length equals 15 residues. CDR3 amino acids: CASSYSGGTGKGYTF. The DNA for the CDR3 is TGTGCCAGCAGTTACTCGGGCGGGACAGGGAAAGGCTACACCTTC.

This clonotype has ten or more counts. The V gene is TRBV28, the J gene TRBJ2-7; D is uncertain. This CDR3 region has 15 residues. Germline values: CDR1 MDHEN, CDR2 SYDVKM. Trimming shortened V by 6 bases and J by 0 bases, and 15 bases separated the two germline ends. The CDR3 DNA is TGTGCCAGCAGACATGGACCCGGTTTCTCCTACGAGCAGTACTTC. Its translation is CASRHGPGFSYEQYF.

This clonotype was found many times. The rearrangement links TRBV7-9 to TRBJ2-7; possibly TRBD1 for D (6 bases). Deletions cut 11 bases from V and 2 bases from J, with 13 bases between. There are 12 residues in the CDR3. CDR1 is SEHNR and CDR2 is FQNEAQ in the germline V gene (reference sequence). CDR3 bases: TGTGCCTCGGGCCAGGGGCCCTACGAGCAGTACTTC. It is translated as CASGQGPYEQYF.

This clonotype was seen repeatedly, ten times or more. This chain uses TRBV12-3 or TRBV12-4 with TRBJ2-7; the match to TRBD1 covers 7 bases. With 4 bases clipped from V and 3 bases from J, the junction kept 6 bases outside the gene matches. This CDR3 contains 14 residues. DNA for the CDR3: TGTGCCAGCAGTTCCAGGGACAGACACTACGAGCAGTACTTC. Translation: CASSSRDRHYEQYF.

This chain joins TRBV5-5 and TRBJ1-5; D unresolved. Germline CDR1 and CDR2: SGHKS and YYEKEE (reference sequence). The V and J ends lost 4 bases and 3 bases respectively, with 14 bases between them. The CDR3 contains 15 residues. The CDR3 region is CASSPRTGNNQPQHF. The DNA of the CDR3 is TGTGCCAGCAGCCCAAGGACGGGAAACAATCAGCCCCAGCATTTT. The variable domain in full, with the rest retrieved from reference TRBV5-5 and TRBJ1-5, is DAGVTQSPTHLIKTRGQQVTLRCSPISGHKSVSWYQQVLGQGPQFIFQYYEKEERGRGNFPDRFSARQFPNYSSELNVNALLLGDSALYLCASSPRTGNNQPQHFGDGTRLSIL.

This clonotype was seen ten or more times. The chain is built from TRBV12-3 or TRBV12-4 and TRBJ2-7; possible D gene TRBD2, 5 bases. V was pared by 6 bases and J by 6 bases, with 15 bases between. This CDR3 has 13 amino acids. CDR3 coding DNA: TGTGCCAGCAGCCTCACGGAGGCGGGCGAGCAGTACTTC. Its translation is CASSLTEAGEQYF.

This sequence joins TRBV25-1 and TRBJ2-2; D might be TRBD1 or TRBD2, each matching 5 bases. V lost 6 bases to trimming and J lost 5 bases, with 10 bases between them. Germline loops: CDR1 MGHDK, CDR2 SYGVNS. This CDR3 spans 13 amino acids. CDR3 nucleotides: TGTGCCAGCAGCAGAGGGGTGACCGGGGAGCTGTTTTTT. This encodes CASSRGVTGELFF.

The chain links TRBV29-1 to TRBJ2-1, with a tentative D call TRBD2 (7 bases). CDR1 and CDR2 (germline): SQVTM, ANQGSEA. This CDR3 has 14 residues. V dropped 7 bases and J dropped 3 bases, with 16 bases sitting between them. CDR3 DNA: TGCAGCGCCGAAGGGGGGGGCAGCTACAATGAGCAGTTCTTC. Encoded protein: CSAEGGGSYNEQFF.

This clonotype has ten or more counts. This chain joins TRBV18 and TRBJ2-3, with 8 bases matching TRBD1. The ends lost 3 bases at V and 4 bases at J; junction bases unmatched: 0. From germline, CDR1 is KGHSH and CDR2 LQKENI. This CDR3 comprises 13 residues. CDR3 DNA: TGTGCCAGCTCACCGGACAGGGCAGATACGCAGTATTTT. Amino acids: CASSPDRADTQYF.

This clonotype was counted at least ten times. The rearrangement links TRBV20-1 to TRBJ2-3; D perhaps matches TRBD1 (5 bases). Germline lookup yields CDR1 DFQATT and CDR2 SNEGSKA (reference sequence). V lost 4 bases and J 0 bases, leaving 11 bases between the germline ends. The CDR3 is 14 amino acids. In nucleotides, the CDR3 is TGCAGTGCTAAAGGGGCCGTTAGCACAGATACGCAGTATTTT. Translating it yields CSAKGAVSTDTQYF.

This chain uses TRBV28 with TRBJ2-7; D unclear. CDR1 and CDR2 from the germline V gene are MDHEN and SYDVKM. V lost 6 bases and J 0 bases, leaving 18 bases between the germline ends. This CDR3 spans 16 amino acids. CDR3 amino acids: CASSQLSGLLSYEQYF. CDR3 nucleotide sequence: TGTGCCAGCAGCCAATTATCCGGGTTGCTCTCCTACGAGCAGTACTTC.

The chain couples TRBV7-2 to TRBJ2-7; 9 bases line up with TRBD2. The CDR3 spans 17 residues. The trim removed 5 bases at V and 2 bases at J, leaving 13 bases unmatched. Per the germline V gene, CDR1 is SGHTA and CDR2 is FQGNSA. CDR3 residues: CASSQSGSGGFPYEQYF. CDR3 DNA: TGTGCCAGCAGCCAATCGGGTAGCGGGGGTTTCCCCTACGAGCAGTACTTC.

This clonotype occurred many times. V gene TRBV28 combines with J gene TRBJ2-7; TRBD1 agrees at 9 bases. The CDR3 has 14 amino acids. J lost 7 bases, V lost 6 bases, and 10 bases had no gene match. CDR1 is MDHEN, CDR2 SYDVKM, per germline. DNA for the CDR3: TGTGCCAGCAGCTACGCCCCGACAGGGGGTGAGCAGTACTTC. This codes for CASSYAPTGGEQYF.

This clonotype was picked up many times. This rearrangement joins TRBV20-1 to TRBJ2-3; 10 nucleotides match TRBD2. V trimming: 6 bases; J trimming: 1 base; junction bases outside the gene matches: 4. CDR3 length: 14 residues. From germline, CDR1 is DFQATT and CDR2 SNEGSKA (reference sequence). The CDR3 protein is CSAQGLAGTDTQYF. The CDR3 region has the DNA TGCAGTGCCCAAGGACTAGCGGGCACAGATACGCAGTATTTT.

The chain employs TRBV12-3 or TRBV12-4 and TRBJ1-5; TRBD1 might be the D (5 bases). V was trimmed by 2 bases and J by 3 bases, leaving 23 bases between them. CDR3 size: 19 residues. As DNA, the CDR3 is TGTGCCAGCAGTTTACCCCACTTTGGGGCCTTTATGGTCAATCAGCCCCAGCATTTT. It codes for CASSLPHFGAFMVNQPQHF.